The 3 T cell receptor beta chains in this list originate from one sample, sequenced in a study of CD8+ T cells in alopecia areata. Treatment noted: oral pan-JAK inhibitor, 5-10 mg twice daily. Following extraction, RNA underwent reverse transcription to cDNA, which served as the sequencing template. Some clones are missing from TCRdb's copy, which holds only in-frame ones; the method was immunoSEQ multiplex PCR. The table has 200,000 to 250,000 clones, 64% seen once. Sequencing was performed on CD4+ T cells sorted from blood, taken at week 4, from a patient treated with tofacitinib. Every receptor here comes from a human donor with alopecia areata.

This clone was seen a few times. The CDR3 spells CASSQGLAGGSTDTQYF. DNA of the CDR3: TGCGCCAGCAGCCAGGGGTTAGCGGGGGGAAGCACAGATACGCAGTATTTT. This chain links TRBV4-3 with TRBJ2-3; the match to TRBD2 covers 10 bases. CDR1 and CDR2 (germline): LGHNA, YSLEER. CDR3 length: 17 residues. V was pared by 3 bases and J by 0 bases, with 6 bases of the junction left unmatched.

This chain joins TRBV15 and TRBJ1-4, with D possibly matching TRBD1 (6 bases). CDR3 length: 14 residues. V gave up 6 bases and J gave up 5 bases, with 13 bases separating them. Germline V gene lookup returns CDR1 LNHNV and CDR2 YYDKDF (reference sequence). The CDR3 reads CATSSDSQNEKLFF. DNA of the CDR3: TGTGCCACCAGTTCGGACAGCCAGAATGAAAAACTGTTTTTT.

The V call is TRBV11-2, the J call TRBJ1-1; D remains unclear. V was shortened by 2 bases and J by 2 bases, with 12 bases between the two germline ends. The CDR3 sequence is 15 residues long. Germline CDR1 is SGHAT and CDR2 is FQNNGV. DNA of the CDR3: TGTGCCAGCAGCTTACTAAGGAGGCTAAACACTGAAGCTTTCTTT. This codes for CASSLLRRLNTEAFF.